This record covers a single T cell receptor beta chain. These data are taken from a study of blood T cell repertoires in COVID-19. About the study: PBMCs, B-cell-depleted T cells, or T cells provided the cDNA or gDNA that made up the material.

In the source study's methods: Reference gene primer amplification in the assay estimated nucleated cell counts. The method was immunoSEQ multiplex PCR; TCRdb's version includes in-frame clones alone and lacks a portion of them. That table gives V, J and clone size, and the DNA gave D and trimming. The sample includes about 35,000 clones, about nine tenths of them seen just once. CDR3 length: 12 amino acids. Per germline, CDR1 SNHLY and CDR2 FYNNEI. V lost 7 bases, J lost 6 bases, and 4 bases stayed unmatched. The TCR was taken from an elderly man with acute or convalescent COVID-19. The specimen was peripheral blood. V gene TRBV2 combines with J gene TRBJ2-7; 9 nucleotides align to TRBD1. The CDR3 DNA is TGTGCCAGCACGGACAGGGGCCTCGAGCAGTACTTC. It is translated as CASTDRGLEQYF.